The clone carrying this TCR beta chain was detected many times. The data are from a study of CD8+CD57+ T cells in acquired aplastic anemia. Study-wide background: Across the sorted CD4+ and CD8+ cells, DNA amounts averaged about 3 ug. Among healthy donors, CD4+ cells averaged approximately 11 million reads.

TCR beta VDJ and CDR3 profiling used genomic DNA as template. MiXCR, run by TCRdb on the reads, gives a single entry per CDR3 protein. The sample contains about 400,000 distinct CDR3 sequences, approximately 70% of which appear only once. Trimming cost V 8 bases and J 10 bases, with 14 bases left between them. This CDR3 has 11 amino acids. Sequencing was done on a sample of sorted CD4+, CD8+, or CD8+CD57+ T cells (not recorded which) from PBMCs. The chain uses TRBV12-3 or TRBV12-4 and TRBJ1-1; D gene ambiguous. The sequence was obtained from a human donor in good health, serving as a control. CDR3 sequence: CASSEGGGAFF. CDR3 DNA: TGTGCCAGCTCCGAAGGAGGCGGAGCTTTCTTT.